This is a list of T cell receptor beta chains from one sample in a study of blood T cells in healthy people across ages. MiXCR was run by TCRdb on the 5' RACE reads, yielding one entry per CDR3 protein. Here the sample spans nearly 800,000 distinct CDR3 sequences, approximately 60% being singletons. Sequenced: blood. The source is a man between 40 and 49 years old in good health. CDR3s include the opening cysteine and the closing phenylalanine or tryptophan. D genes are given only for firm matches. Some rows have no size entry. The others give once, few or many, or a class for an expanded clone.

D gene	clone size	V gene	J gene	CDR3 protein	CDR3 DNA
TRBD1	-	TRBV7-2	TRBJ1-2	CASSLYADRESGYTF	TGTGCCAGCAGCTTATATGCAGACAGGGAGAGTGGCTACACCTTC
TRBD2	few	TRBV7-9	TRBJ2-7	CASSLERGERWYEQYF	TGTGCCAGCAGCTTAGAGCGGGGGGAACGGTGGTACGAGCAGTACTTC
TRBD1	-	TRBV29-1	TRBJ2-5	CSAGTGAWETQYF	TGCAGCGCCGGGACAGGGGCTTGGGAGACCCAGTACTTC
TRBD1	-	TRBV27	TRBJ1-1	CASRITGATEAFF	TGTGCCAGCAGGATTACAGGGGCCACTGAAGCTTTCTTT
-	-	TRBV28	TRBJ2-1	CASSSANSYNEQFF	TGTGCCAGCAGTTCAGCTAACTCCTACAATGAGCAGTTCTTC
-	-	TRBV10-2	TRBJ2-5	CASASLESILLTQYF	TGCGCCAGCGCTTCTCTAGAATCCATCCTTCTGACCCAGTACTTC
TRBD1	-	TRBV29-1	TRBJ1-2	CSVAHRTGAYGYTF	TGCAGCGTTGCCCATCGGACAGGGGCCTATGGCTACACCTTC
-	-	TRBV27	TRBJ1-1	CATATGLLNTEAFF	TGTGCCACCGCTACTGGACTGTTGAACACTGAAGCTTTCTTT
TRBD1	-	TRBV10-3	TRBJ2-7	CAISGPQGTGGYYEQYF	TGTGCCATCAGTGGACCCCAAGGGACAGGGGGCTACTACGAGCAGTACTTC
TRBD2	-	TRBV6-2/TRBV6-3	TRBJ2-7	CASRNVLAGTYEQYF	TGTGCCAGCAGGAACGTACTAGCGGGGACCTACGAGCAGTACTTC
TRBD2	few	TRBV24-1	TRBJ2-1	CATKFGLAGNPGEFF	TGTGCCACCAAATTCGGACTAGCGGGCAATCCTGGAGAGTTCTTC
-	few	TRBV2	TRBJ2-3	CASSESRQPTDTQYF	TGTGCCAGCAGTGAATCGAGACAGCCCACAGATACGCAGTATTTT